Listed here are 32 T cell receptor beta chains from one sample, sequenced in a study of shared T cell receptors in the human thymus. The protocol was immunoSEQ multiplex PCR, while the TCRdb copy is restricted to in-frame clones and leaves out a portion. The sample consists of hundreds of thousands of clones, around 87% of them appearing once. The sample also formed part of further work on human thymus T cells.

The sequencing input was thymocytes. These receptors came from a boy younger than two with a congenital heart defect.

Only one count was recorded for this clone. The J gene is TRBJ1-5, the V gene TRBV6-1, with D hard to call. V gave up 2 bases and J gave up 3 bases, with 17 bases separating them. From germline, CDR1 is MNHNS and CDR2 SASEGT. The CDR3 totals 17 residues. In nucleotides, the CDR3 is TGTGCCAGCAGTGAACTCGCAGAATATAAAGTCAATCAGCCCCAGCATTTT. Translation: CASSELAEYKVNQPQHF.

The CDR3 loop reads CASSFYPPPPDRRPTNEQFF. CDR3 DNA sequence: TGTGCCAGCAGTTTTTATCCCCCCCCTCCGGACAGGCGCCCAACGAATGAGCAGTTCTTC. The rearrangement links TRBV28 to TRBJ2-1, with 7 bases matching TRBD1. The CDR3 consists of 20 residues. CDR1 and CDR2 (germline): MDHEN, SYDVKM. With 3 bases clipped from V and 7 bases from J, the junction kept 24 bases outside the gene matches.

The chain uses TRBV20-1 and TRBJ1-2; D uncertain. The CDR3 runs to 11 residues. V shed 4 bases and J shed 6 bases, with 9 bases lying between them. Germline V gene data show CDR1 as DFQATT and CDR2 as SNEGSKA (reference sequence). In nucleotides, the CDR3 is TGCAGTGCTACGCCTAGGAATGGCTACACCTTC. Its protein product is CSATPRNGYTF.

The V call is TRBV4-1, the J call TRBJ1-2, with 7 bases fitting TRBD1. V dropped 1 base and J dropped 4; count of bases not matched to a gene: 9. Germline CDR1 is MGHRA and CDR2 is YSYEKL. The length of the CDR3 is 16 residues. The CDR3 DNA sequence: TGCGCCAGCAGCCAAGGATCAGACAGGGCAACCTATGGCTACACCTTC. Translation: CASSQGSDRATYGYTF.

This clone has a handful of counts. The chain carries TRBV14 and TRBJ2-2; 12 nucleotides line up with TRBD1. The CDR3 spans 16 residues. Per the germline V gene, CDR1 is SGHDN and CDR2 is FVKESK. V dropped 3 bases and J dropped 2; count of bases not matched to a gene: 1. In DNA, the CDR3 is TGTGCCAGCAGCCAGGGGACAGGGGGCAACACCGGGGAGCTGTTTTTT. The encoded protein is CASSQGTGGNTGELFF.

V usage is TRBV6-6 and J usage is TRBJ1-1; tentative D call: TRBD1 (5 bases). CDR3 length: 13 amino acids. Trimming pared 8 bases from V and 5 bases from J, leaving 15 bases between. Germline assignment: CDR1 MNHNY and CDR2 SVGAGI (reference sequence). This CDR3 reads CASLESGGTEAFF. In DNA form, the CDR3 reads TGTGCCAGCCTCGAGTCTGGGGGGACTGAAGCTTTCTTT.

This chain links TRBV6-5 with TRBJ2-1; 8 bases are a match to TRBD2. Germline loops: CDR1 MNHEY, CDR2 SVGAGI. This CDR3 comprises 15 residues. The trim removed 5 bases at V and 8 bases at J, leaving 11 bases unmatched. In DNA form, the CDR3 reads TGTGCCAGCAGTGTCAGCGGGGGATGCTCCGATGAGCAGTTCTTC. This translates into CASSVSGGCSDEQFF.

This clone appeared a few times. The rearrangement uses TRBV6-5 and TRBJ2-1, with 9 bases identical to TRBD2. Losses at the gene ends were 7 bases for V and 7 bases for J; bases not matched to a gene: 11. The CDR3 is 15 residues long. The V gene's germline CDR1 is MNHEY and CDR2 SVGAGI. The CDR3 bases are TGTGCCAGCACCGATCTTGCGGGGGGGCCGAATGAGCAGTTCTTC. Translation: CASTDLAGGPNEQFF.

V is TRBV9 and J is TRBJ2-1; maybe TRBD2 (6 bases). The germline V gene has CDR1 SGDLS and CDR2 YYNGEE. The CDR3 has 14 residues. V lost 0 bases and J 8 bases, leaving 12 bases between the germline ends. CDR3 in amino acids: CASSVALASDEQFF. The CDR3, as DNA: TGTGCCAGCAGCGTAGCACTAGCCTCCGATGAGCAGTTCTTC.

This clone showed up just once. The V and J genes are TRBV2 and TRBJ2-5; D is perhaps TRBD2 (6 bases). Trimming shortened V by 8 bases and J by 5 bases, and 12 bases separated the two germline ends. Germline-derived CDR1 and CDR2 are SNHLY and FYNNEI. The CDR3 sequence is 12 residues long. Written as DNA, the CDR3 is TGTGCCAGCGAAGGGAGGTTGGAGACCCAGTACTTC. It yields the protein CASEGRLETQYF.

The chain employs TRBV28 and TRBJ1-4; a possible D gene is TRBD1 (5 bases). CDR3 length equals 14 residues. Trimming shortened V by 3 bases and J by 7 bases, and 12 bases separated the two germline ends. In germline, CDR1 is MDHEN, CDR2 SYDVKM. CDR3 coding DNA: TGTGCCAGCAGTTTGTGGGCCGGGGGTGAAAAACTGTTTTTT. Translating gives CASSLWAGGEKLFF.

This chain links TRBV19 with TRBJ2-1; possibly TRBD2 for D (6 bases). Between the trimmed V and J ends, which lost 5 bases and 9 bases, there was a span of 17 bases. CDR1 and CDR2 from the germline V gene are LNHDA and SQIVND (reference sequence). This CDR3 comprises 14 residues. CDR3: CASSSGLLRSEQFF. The DNA for the CDR3 is TGTGCCAGTAGTTCGGGACTTTTAAGGAGTGAGCAGTTCTTC.

This clone was found once. The V call is TRBV5-1, the J call TRBJ2-7, with TRBD1 identical over 9 bases. This CDR3 has 14 amino acids. V lost 7 bases, J lost 2 bases, and 7 bases stayed unmatched. CDR1 and CDR2 (germline): SGHRS, YFSETQ. CDR3 residues: CASGTGKGAYEQYF. Written as DNA, the CDR3 is TGCGCCAGCGGGACAGGGAAGGGGGCCTACGAGCAGTACTTC.

The V and J genes are TRBV28 and TRBJ1-5; maybe TRBD1 (5 bases). V lost 7 bases to trimming and J lost 6 bases, with 10 bases between them. Germline CDR1 is MDHEN and CDR2 is SYDVKM. The CDR3 loop spans 12 amino acids. CDR3 nucleotides: TGTGCCAGCATCGGGGGGTTTCAGCCCCAGCATTTT. Protein sequence: CASIGGFQPQHF.

This sequence joins TRBV14 and TRBJ2-3; 11 bases align to TRBD2. CDR1 and CDR2 from the germline V gene are SGHDN and FVKESK. Trimming at V came to 4 bases and at J to 4 bases, leaving 7 bases not matched to a gene. The CDR3 spans 16 residues. The CDR3 is CASSLRLAGRADTQYF. As DNA, the CDR3 is TGTGCCAGCAGCCTTAGACTAGCGGGGCGAGCAGATACGCAGTATTTT.

Concerning this clone itself: A junction boundary mismatches the germline segment, possibly from a read error. The chain carries TRBV6-4 and TRBJ1-5; no reliable D call. Germline lookup yields CDR1 MRHNA and CDR2 SNTAGT. The CDR3 runs to 12 residues. The CDR3 region is CPPYRGNQPQHF. In DNA form, the CDR3 reads TGCCCCCCGTACAGAGGGAATCAGCCCCAGCATTTT.

This chain connects TRBV2 to TRBJ2-6; TRBD2 might be the D (5 bases). CDR1 and CDR2 (germline): SNHLY, FYNNEI. The V and J ends lost 0 bases and 3 bases respectively, with 15 bases between them. The CDR3 runs 18 residues. CDR3 DNA sequence: TGTGCCAGCAGTGAAGCGCTTCAAGTAGGGAGTGGGGCCAACGTCCTGACTTTC. The encoded protein is CASSEALQVGSGANVLTF.

The J gene is TRBJ1-6, the V gene TRBV7-2; 8 nucleotides line up with TRBD1. With 2 bases clipped from V and 10 bases from J, the junction kept 7 bases outside the gene matches. From germline, CDR1 is SGHTA and CDR2 FQGNSA. The CDR3 runs to 15 residues. The chain's CDR3 is CASSLSDREHSPLHF. CDR3 nucleotides: TGTGCCAGCAGCTTATCGGACAGGGAGCACTCACCCCTCCACTTT.

The V call is TRBV9, the J call TRBJ1-2; no reliable D call. The length of the CDR3 is 16 residues. V lost 3 bases and J 5 bases, leaving 20 bases between the germline ends. Germline V gene sequence: CDR1 SGDLS, CDR2 YYNGEE. CDR3 DNA sequence: TGTGCCAGCAGCGGGCGGAGGCTGGGTATCGGGTATGGCTACACCTTC. Protein: CASSGRRLGIGYGYTF.

V gene TRBV11-2 combines with J gene TRBJ2-7; D might be TRBD1 (5 bases). Germline CDR1 and CDR2: SGHAT and FQNNGV. The CDR3 is 16 residues long. Trimming took off 5 bases at V and 0 bases at J, with 17 bases between the two ends. The CDR3 DNA is TGTGCCAGCAGCGAGGATAGGGGTCAAACCTCCTACGAGCAGTACTTC. Translating it yields CASSEDRGQTSYEQYF.

The V and J genes are TRBV5-1 and TRBJ1-1; 7 positions match TRBD1. V shed 0 bases and J 4 bases; nucleotides not matched to a gene: 3. This CDR3 region has 14 residues. Germline V CDR1 and CDR2: SGHRS, YFSETQ. The CDR3 DNA is TGCGCCAGCAGCTTGGGACAGGGTTTCACTGAAGCTTTCTTT. It specifies CASSLGQGFTEAFF.

This chain connects TRBV10-2 to TRBJ1-2; D is undetermined. This CDR3 region has 12 residues. The germline V gene encodes CDR1 WSHSY and CDR2 SAAADI. The germline V and J ends were trimmed by 7 bases and 2 bases, with 8 bases remaining between them. The CDR3 nucleotides read TGCGCCAGCAAAGGAGGAAACTATGGCTACACCTTC. Translated: CASKGGNYGYTF.

The chain couples TRBV27 to TRBJ1-6; no firm D call. Germline-derived CDR1 and CDR2 are MNHEY and SMNVEV (reference sequence). The CDR3 consists of 15 residues. Trimming removed 5 bases at V and 0 bases at J, with 8 bases between. Here the CDR3 DNA reads TGTGCCAGCAGTCACAGTAGCTCCTATAATTCACCCCTCCACTTT. Its translation: CASSHSSSYNSPLHF.

The chain couples TRBV10-3 to TRBJ2-1, with D maybe TRBD2 (6 bases). Looked up from germline, CDR1 is ENHRY and CDR2 is SYGVKD. The CDR3 loop spans 14 amino acids. V was pared by 4 bases and J by 3 bases, with 10 bases between. CDR3 nucleotide sequence: TGTGCCATCAGTGGGGACTGGGACTACAATGAGCAGTTCTTC. Translating gives CAISGDWDYNEQFF.

CDR3 in amino acids: CAGRGGALSYEQYF. DNA for the CDR3: TGTGCCGGGCGGGGGGGAGCCCTCTCCTACGAGCAGTACTTC. This sequence joins TRBV14 and TRBJ2-7; 9 nucleotides line up with TRBD2. CDR3 length: 14 residues. J lost 0 bases, V lost 11 bases, and 8 bases had no gene match. Germline lookup yields CDR1 SGHDN and CDR2 FVKESK.

Written as DNA, the CDR3 is TGCGCCAGCAGTGAGATAGCGGGAAGCACCGGGGAGCTGTTTTTT. It yields the protein CASSEIAGSTGELFF. The genes are TRBV10-2 and TRBJ2-2; 8 positions agree with TRBD2. CDR3 length: 15 residues. The V and J ends lost 2 bases and 4 bases, in that order; junction bases with no gene match: 3. The germline V gene has CDR1 WSHSY and CDR2 SAAADI.

This clone appeared a single time. V usage is TRBV5-4 and J usage is TRBJ1-1; 10 bases agree with TRBD1. The CDR3 runs 19 residues. After removal of 4 bases from V and 0 bases from J, the junction contained 15 bases not matched to a gene. In germline, CDR1 is SGHNT, CDR2 YYREEE (reference sequence). The CDR3 DNA reads TGTGCCAGCAGCATTAAAAACGGGACAGGGGAATCCATGAACACTGAAGCTTTCTTT. Residues: CASSIKNGTGESMNTEAFF.

This sequence joins TRBV10-2 and TRBJ1-2, with D unclear. The germline CDR1 and CDR2 sequences are WSHSY and SAAADI. This CDR3 is built from 12 residues. V lost 6 bases and J 8 bases, leaving 13 bases between the germline ends. CDR3 nucleotides: TGCGCCAGCAGAACAGAACAGATGGGCTACACCTTC. It encodes CASRTEQMGYTF.

Notes on this clone: This CDR3 is also generated by other DNA sequences in the sample. This rearrangement joins TRBV15 to TRBJ1-6, with D unclear. The germline V and J ends were trimmed by 0 bases and 10 bases, with 16 bases remaining between them. The CDR3 is 16 residues long. Germline CDR1 reads LNHNV; CDR2 reads YYDKDF (reference sequence). The CDR3, as DNA: TGTGCCACCAGCAGAGATAATTCACAGTTAAACTCACCCCTCCACTTT. As protein: CATSRDNSQLNSPLHF.

CDR3 amino acids: CASGHAGELFF. The CDR3 DNA reads as TGTGCCAGCGGGCACGCCGGGGAGCTGTTTTTT. The gene calls are TRBV28 and TRBJ2-2; D ambiguous. Germline-derived CDR1 and CDR2 are MDHEN and SYDVKM. V shed 8 bases and J shed 6 bases, with 7 bases lying between them. The CDR3 consists of 11 residues.

The gene calls are TRBV25-1 and TRBJ2-1; D gene uncertain. The CDR3 consists of 14 residues. V was shortened by 1 base and J by 4 bases, with 8 bases between the two germline ends. The germline V gene encodes CDR1 MGHDK and CDR2 SYGVNS. CDR3 amino acids: CASSESPEYNEQFF. The CDR3 nucleotides are TGTGCCAGCAGTGAATCGCCGGAGTACAATGAGCAGTTCTTC.

This rearrangement joins TRBV7-3 to TRBJ2-5; D uncertain. The CDR3 consists of 12 residues. Deletions cut 5 bases from V and 5 bases from J, with 9 bases between. Germline V lookup: CDR1 SGHTA, CDR2 FQGTGA. The CDR3 DNA reads as TGTGCCAGCAGCACGACATCGGAGACCCAGTACTTC. Protein: CASSTTSETQYF.